These T cell receptor beta chains were read from a single sample in a study of T-cell memory formation after mild COVID-19. TCRdb analysed the 5' RACE reads with MiXCR anew, one entry per CDR3 protein. The sample holds around 470,000 distinct CDR3 sequences, around 20% seen once. Specimen: PBMCs or a T cell subset sorted from them (not recorded which). Receptor source: an adult woman who had mild COVID-19 (a few samples of this study predate the infection). Cell type and time point are not known. CDR3s leave out the opening cysteine and the closing phenylalanine or tryptophan. Only some rows state a clone size, as once, few, many or a class for expanded clones.

>NA|16|TRBJ2-7|TRBV5-1
ASSPGRVVAGTTYEQY
>few|13|TRBJ1-6|TRBV9
ASSLSTSGNSPLH
>few|10|TRBJ2-1|TRBV4-1
ASSQEGRGQF
>few|11|TRBJ2-3|TRBV7-2
ACNSGGAFSQY
>NA|11|TRBJ2-2|TRBV5-1
ASSLVVGGELF
>few|14|TRBJ2-7|TRBV20-1
SAIGLAGESSYEQY
>NA|13|TRBJ1-6|TRBV3-1
ASSPPSGGLPPLH
>few|14|TRBJ2-3|TRBV6-2/TRBV6-3
ASSYWDPLVIDTQY
>many|14|TRBJ2-1|TRBV7-9
ASSLGASGSRNEQF
>NA|12|TRBJ1-2|TRBV7-2
ASSLAAARYGYT